The 9 T cell receptor beta chains listed next were all sequenced from one sample in a study of blood T cell repertoires in COVID-19. Repertoires were generated with immunoSEQ multiplex PCR, while TCRdb's copy carries only in-frame clones and drops some. The sample consists of under 300,000 clones, roughly 86% of them appearing once. Specimen: PBMCs or T cells enriched from blood (not recorded which). These receptors originate from a woman in her twenties or thirties who had recovered from COVID-19.

The chain employs TRBV7-6 and TRBJ1-2; possible D gene TRBD1, 6 bases. This CDR3 comprises 13 residues. The germline V and J ends were trimmed by 4 bases and 4 bases, with 10 bases remaining between them. Germline CDR1 is SGHVS and CDR2 is FNYEAQ. CDR3: CASSSDRLYGYTF. DNA of the CDR3: TGTGCCAGCAGCTCGGACAGACTCTATGGCTACACCTTC.

V and J are TRBV27 and TRBJ2-2; 9 bases agree with TRBD1. The germline gives CDR1 MNHEY, CDR2 SMNVEV (reference sequence). J was trimmed by 6 bases and V by 0 bases; bases with no gene match: 5. The CDR3 consists of 16 residues. DNA of the CDR3: TGTGCCAGCAGTTTATCGGGGACAGGGTTCCCCGGGGAGCTGTTTTTT. Amino acid sequence: CASSLSGTGFPGELFF.

The chain carries TRBV4-1 and TRBJ1-3, with D uncertain. V lost 2 bases and J lost 4, with 12 bases in between. CDR1 MGHRA and CDR2 YSYEKL come from the germline V gene. The CDR3 runs to 15 residues. CDR3 DNA sequence: TGCGCCAGCAGCCAATTTCGGGAGAGAGGAAACACCATATATTTT. This sequence encodes CASSQFRERGNTIYF.

The CDR3 here is CASSSTGGDNYGYTF. The CDR3 region has the DNA TGTGCCAGCTCATCCACAGGGGGCGACAACTATGGCTACACCTTC. The V and J genes are TRBV18 and TRBJ1-2; 9 bases line up with TRBD1. Germline assignment: CDR1 KGHSH and CDR2 LQKENI. The CDR3 runs 15 residues. The trim removed 5 bases at V and 2 bases at J, leaving 6 bases unmatched.

This clone has more than one count but fewer than ten. The V call is TRBV7-9, the J call TRBJ2-1; D gene uncertain. The CDR3 is 14 residues long. V was clipped by 0 bases and J by 5 bases, with 8 bases between them. Germline V gene lookup returns CDR1 SEHNR and CDR2 FQNEAQ (reference sequence). The CDR3 bases are TGTGCCAGCAGCTTAGCGCAAGGAGACAATGAGCAGTTCTTC. This codes for CASSLAQGDNEQFF.

The chain carries TRBV28 and TRBJ1-6; maybe TRBD1 (6 bases). CDR3 length equals 16 residues. The V and J ends lost 6 bases and 10 bases respectively, with 22 bases between them. CDR1 MDHEN and CDR2 SYDVKM come from the germline V gene. The CDR3 reads CASSSPGGGSRSPLHF. In DNA form, the CDR3 reads TGTGCCAGCAGCTCCCCTGGGGGGGGCAGTAGGTCACCCCTCCACTTT.

The V gene is TRBV7-3, the J gene TRBJ2-5; D possibly corresponds to TRBD1 (6 bases). Germline lookup yields CDR1 SGHTA and CDR2 FQGTGA. Between the trimmed V and J ends, which lost 1 base and 3 bases, there was a span of 6 bases. The length of the CDR3 is 13 residues. CDR3 in DNA: TGTGCCAGCAGCTTAAACAGGGAAGAGACCCAGTACTTC. This encodes CASSLNREETQYF.

This clone was recorded a few times. The V call is TRBV3-1 (or the pseudogene TRBV3-2), the J call TRBJ1-2, with D tentatively TRBD1 (6 bases). The CDR3 runs to 15 residues. V lost 4 bases and J lost 5, with 17 bases in between. Germline V gene sequence: CDR1 LGHDT, CDR2 YNNKEL (reference sequence). CDR3 in DNA: TGTGCCAGCAGCCGACTCATACAGGGTAATTATGGCTACACCTTC. Its translation: CASSRLIQGNYGYTF.

The chain couples TRBV5-3 to TRBJ2-1, with 11 nucleotides matching TRBD2. Being an ORF, TRBV5-3 has a function that is uncertain. Losses at the gene ends were 0 bases for V and 6 bases for J; bases not matched to a gene: 11. This CDR3 has 18 amino acids. The CDR3 region is CARSLGPHLAGGPNEQFF. CDR3 DNA: TGTGCCAGAAGCTTGGGGCCCCACCTAGCGGGAGGTCCCAATGAGCAGTTCTTC.